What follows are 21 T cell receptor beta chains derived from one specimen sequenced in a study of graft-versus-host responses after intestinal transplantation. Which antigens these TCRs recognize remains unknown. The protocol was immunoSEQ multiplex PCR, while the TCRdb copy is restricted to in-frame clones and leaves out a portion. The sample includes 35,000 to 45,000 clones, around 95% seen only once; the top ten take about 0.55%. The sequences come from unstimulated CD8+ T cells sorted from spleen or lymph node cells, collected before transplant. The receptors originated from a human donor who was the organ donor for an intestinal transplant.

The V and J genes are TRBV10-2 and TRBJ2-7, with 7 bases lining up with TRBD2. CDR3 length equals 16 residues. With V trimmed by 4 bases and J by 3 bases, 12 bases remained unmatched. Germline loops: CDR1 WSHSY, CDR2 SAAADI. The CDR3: CASSGHLTGRFYEQYF. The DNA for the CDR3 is TGCGCCAGCAGTGGCCACCTGACCGGGAGGTTCTACGAGCAGTACTTC.

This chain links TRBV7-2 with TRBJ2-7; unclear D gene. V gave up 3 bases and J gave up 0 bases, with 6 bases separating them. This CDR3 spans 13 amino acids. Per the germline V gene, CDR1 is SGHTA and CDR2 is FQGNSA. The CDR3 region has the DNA TGTGCCAGCAGCTTCAGTAGCTCCTACGAGCAGTACTTC. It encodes CASSFSSSYEQYF.

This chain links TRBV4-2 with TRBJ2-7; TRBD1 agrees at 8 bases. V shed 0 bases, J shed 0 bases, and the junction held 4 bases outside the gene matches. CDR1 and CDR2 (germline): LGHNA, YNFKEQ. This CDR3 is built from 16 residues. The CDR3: CASSQDQGTGSYEQYF. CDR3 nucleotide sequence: TGTGCCAGCAGCCAAGATCAGGGGACAGGCTCCTACGAGCAGTACTTC.

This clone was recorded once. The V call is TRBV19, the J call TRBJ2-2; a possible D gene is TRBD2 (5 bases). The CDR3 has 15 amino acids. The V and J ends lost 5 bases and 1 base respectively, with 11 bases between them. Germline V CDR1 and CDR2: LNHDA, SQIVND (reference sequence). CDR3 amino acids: CASSPIRENTGELFF. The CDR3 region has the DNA TGTGCCAGTAGTCCCATACGGGAGAACACCGGGGAGCTGTTTTTT.

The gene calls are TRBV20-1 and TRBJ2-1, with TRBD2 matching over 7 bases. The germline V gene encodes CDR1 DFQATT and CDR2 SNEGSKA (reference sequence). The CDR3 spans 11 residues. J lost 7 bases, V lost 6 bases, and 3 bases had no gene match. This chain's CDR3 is CSASGLNEQFF. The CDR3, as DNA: TGCAGTGCATCGGGACTAAATGAGCAGTTCTTC.

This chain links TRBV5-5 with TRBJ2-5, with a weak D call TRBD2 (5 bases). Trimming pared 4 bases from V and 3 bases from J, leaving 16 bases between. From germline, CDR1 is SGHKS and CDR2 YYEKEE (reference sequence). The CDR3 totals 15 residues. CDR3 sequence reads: CASSVTPGSEETQYF. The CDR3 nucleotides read TGTGCCAGCAGCGTGACTCCGGGATCGGAAGAGACCCAGTACTTC.

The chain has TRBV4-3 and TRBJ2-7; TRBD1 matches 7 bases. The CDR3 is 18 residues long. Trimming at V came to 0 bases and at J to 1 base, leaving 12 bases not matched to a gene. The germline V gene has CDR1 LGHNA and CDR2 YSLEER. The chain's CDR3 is CASSQDYIIEGASYEQYF. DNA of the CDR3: TGCGCCAGCAGCCAAGATTATATTATCGAGGGGGCGTCCTACGAGCAGTACTTC.

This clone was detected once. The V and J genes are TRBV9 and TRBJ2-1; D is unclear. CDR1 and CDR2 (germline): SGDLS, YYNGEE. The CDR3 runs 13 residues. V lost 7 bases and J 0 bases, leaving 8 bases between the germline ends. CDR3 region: CASSGGSYNEQFF. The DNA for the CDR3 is TGTGCCAGCTCGGGCGGCTCCTACAATGAGCAGTTCTTC.

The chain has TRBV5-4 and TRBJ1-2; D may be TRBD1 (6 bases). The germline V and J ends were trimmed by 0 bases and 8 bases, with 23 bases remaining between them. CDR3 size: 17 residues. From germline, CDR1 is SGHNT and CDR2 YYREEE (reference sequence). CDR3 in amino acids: CASSLERPPGSDRGYTF. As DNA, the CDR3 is TGTGCCAGCAGCTTGGAAAGGCCCCCCGGCTCGGACAGAGGCTACACCTTC.

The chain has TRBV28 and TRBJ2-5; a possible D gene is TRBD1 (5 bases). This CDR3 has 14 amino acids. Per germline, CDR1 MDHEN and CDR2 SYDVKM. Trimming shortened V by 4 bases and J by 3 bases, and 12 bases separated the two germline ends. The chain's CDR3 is CASSYRKVEETQYF. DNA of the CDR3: TGTGCCAGCAGTTACAGGAAAGTGGAAGAGACCCAGTACTTC.

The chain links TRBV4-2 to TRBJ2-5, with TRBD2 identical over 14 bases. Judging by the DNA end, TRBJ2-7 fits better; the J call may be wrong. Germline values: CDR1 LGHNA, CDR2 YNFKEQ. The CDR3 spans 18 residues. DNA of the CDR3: TGTGCCAGCAGCTCACCCAGGACTAGCGGGGGGTCCCCCTACGAGCAGTACTTC. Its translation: CASSSPRTSGGSPYEQYF.

The CDR3 sequence is CASSLAGSGEYF. Here the CDR3 DNA reads TGTGCCAGCAGCTTGGCGGGTAGCGGGGAGTATTTT. This rearrangement joins TRBV5-4 to TRBJ2-3; TRBD2 matches 8 bases. From germline, CDR1 is SGHNT and CDR2 YYREEE (reference sequence). This CDR3 region has 12 residues. V dropped 0 bases and J dropped 13; count of bases not matched to a gene: 4.

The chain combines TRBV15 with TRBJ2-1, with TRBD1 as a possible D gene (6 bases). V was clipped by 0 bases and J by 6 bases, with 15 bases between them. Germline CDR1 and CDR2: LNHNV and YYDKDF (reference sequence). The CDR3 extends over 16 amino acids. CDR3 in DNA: TGTGCCACCAGCAGAGAACCTACAGGGTGGGTCAATGAGCAGTTCTTC. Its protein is CATSREPTGWVNEQFF.

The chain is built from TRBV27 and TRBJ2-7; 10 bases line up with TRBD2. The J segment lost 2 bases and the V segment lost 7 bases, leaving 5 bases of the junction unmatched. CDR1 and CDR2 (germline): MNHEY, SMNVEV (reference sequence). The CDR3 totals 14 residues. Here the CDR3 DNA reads TGTGCCAGCACGGGACTAGCGACTCCCTACGAGCAGTACTTC. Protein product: CASTGLATPYEQYF.

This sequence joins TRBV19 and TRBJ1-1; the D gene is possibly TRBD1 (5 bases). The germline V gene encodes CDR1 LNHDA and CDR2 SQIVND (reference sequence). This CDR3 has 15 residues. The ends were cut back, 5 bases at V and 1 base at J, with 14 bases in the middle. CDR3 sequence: CASSPAGTGNTEAFF. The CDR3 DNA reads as TGTGCCAGTAGTCCCGCCGGGACGGGGAACACTGAAGCTTTCTTT.

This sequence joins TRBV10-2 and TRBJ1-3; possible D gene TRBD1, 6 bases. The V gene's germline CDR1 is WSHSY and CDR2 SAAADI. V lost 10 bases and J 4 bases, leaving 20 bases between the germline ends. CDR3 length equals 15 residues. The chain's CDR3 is CATRHIQGRGNTIYF. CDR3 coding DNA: TGCGCCACCCGGCATATTCAGGGGCGAGGAAACACCATATATTTT.

In DNA, the CDR3 is TGTGCCAGCAGCGTAGCGTCGCAGCTCTACTATGGCTACACCTTC. Translated: CASSVASQLYYGYTF. The chain recombines TRBV9 with TRBJ1-2; D unresolved. Germline loops: CDR1 SGDLS, CDR2 YYNGEE. V was clipped by 0 bases and J by 3 bases, with 12 bases between them. There are 15 residues in the CDR3.

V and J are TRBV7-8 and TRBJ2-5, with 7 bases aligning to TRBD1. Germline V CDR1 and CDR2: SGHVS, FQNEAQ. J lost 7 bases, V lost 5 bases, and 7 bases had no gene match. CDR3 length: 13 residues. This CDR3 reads CASSLRGGATQYF. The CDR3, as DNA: TGTGCCAGCAGCCTGAGAGGGGGCGCGACCCAGTACTTC.

This chain's CDR3 is CATSRDSTDTQYF. The CDR3 coding sequence is TGTGCCACCAGCAGAGATAGCACAGATACGCAGTATTTT. The chain couples TRBV15 to TRBJ2-3; the D is unclear. CDR1 and CDR2 from the germline V gene are LNHNV and YYDKDF (reference sequence). The CDR3 extends over 13 amino acids. V lost 0 bases to trimming and J lost 0 bases, with 1 base between them.

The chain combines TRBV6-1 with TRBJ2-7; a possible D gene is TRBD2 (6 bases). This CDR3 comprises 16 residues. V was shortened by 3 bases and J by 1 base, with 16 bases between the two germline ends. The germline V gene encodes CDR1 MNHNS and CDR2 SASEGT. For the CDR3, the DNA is TGTGCCAGCAGTGAGGTGAGGGAGGTCATTTCCTACGAGCAGTACTTC. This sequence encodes CASSEVREVISYEQYF.

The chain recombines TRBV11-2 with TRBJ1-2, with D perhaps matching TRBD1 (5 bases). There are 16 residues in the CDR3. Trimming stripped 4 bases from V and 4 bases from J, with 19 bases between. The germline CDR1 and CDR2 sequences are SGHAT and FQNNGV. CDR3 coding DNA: TGTGCCAGCAGCTCGACCCCAACAGGAGCCATCTATGGCTACACCTTC. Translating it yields CASSSTPTGAIYGYTF.